This T cell receptor beta chain derives from a study of blood T cell repertoires in COVID-19. This clone was counted a single time. The length of the CDR3 is 17 residues. V was pared by 4 bases and J by 7 bases, with 23 bases between. The germline CDR1 and CDR2 sequences are ENHRY and SYGVKD. Sequenced by immunoSEQ multiplex PCR; TCRdb stores in-frame clones only, minus some. The table lists approximately 300,000 clones, around 87% of them singletons. Sequencing was done on a sample of PBMCs or T cells enriched from blood (not recorded which). The V call is TRBV10-3, the J call TRBJ2-1; a possible D gene is TRBD1 (6 bases). This TCR was sampled from a woman between 25 and 40 years old who had recovered from COVID-19. The CDR3 region is CAISGVGLQGSLNEQFF. In DNA form, the CDR3 reads TGTGCCATCAGTGGGGTAGGCCTGCAGGGGAGTTTAAATGAGCAGTTCTTC.